This note documents a single T cell receptor beta chain sequence. CDR1 and CDR2 from the germline V gene are DFQATT and SNEGSKA (reference sequence). The CDR3 contains 15 residues. V gave up 3 bases and J gave up 5 bases; unmatched junction bases: 8. The data were taken from a study of blood T cell repertoires in COVID-19. The wider study: Italy, Spain and the United States were the sources of the convalescent and acute COVID-19 samples. T cells, B-cell-depleted T cells, or PBMCs provided the cDNA or gDNA that served as material.

Clinical history as reported by participants underpinned cohort assignment. Original handling: Reference gene primer amplification gave nucleated cell count estimates. Sequencing was performed with immunoSEQ multiplex PCR; in TCRdb, only in-frame clones are kept and a portion is missing. Clone size and the V and J calls come from that table; the DNA yielded D and trimming. In the table there are roughly 300,000 clones, 86% of which are singletons. Sequenced material: PBMCs or T cells enriched from blood (not recorded which). The TCR sequence derives from a man aged 25-45 years who had recovered from COVID-19. The rearrangement joins TRBV20-1 to TRBJ2-7, with TRBD2 identical over 12 bases. The CDR3 protein is CSASFASGRADEQYF. The CDR3 nucleotides are TGCAGTGCTAGTTTTGCTAGCGGGAGGGCGGACGAGCAGTACTTC.